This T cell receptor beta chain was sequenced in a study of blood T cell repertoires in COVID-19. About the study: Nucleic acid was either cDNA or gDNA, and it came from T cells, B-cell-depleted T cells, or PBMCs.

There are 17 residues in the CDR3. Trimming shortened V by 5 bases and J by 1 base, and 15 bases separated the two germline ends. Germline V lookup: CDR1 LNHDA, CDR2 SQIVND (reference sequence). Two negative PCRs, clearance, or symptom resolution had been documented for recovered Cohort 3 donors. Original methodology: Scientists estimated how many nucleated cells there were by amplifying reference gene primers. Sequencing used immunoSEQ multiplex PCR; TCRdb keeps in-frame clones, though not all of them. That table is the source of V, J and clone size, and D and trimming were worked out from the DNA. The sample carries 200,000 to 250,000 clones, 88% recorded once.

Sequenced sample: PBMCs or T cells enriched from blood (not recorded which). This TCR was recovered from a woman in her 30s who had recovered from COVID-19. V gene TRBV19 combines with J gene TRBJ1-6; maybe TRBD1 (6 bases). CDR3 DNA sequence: TGTGCCAGTAGTCCTCAGGGGTTGGGTTCCTATAATTCACCCCTCCACTTT. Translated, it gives CASSPQGLGSYNSPLHF.